A selection of T cell receptor beta chains follows, all from one sample in a study of blood T cell repertoires in COVID-19. The protocol was immunoSEQ multiplex PCR, while the TCRdb copy is restricted to in-frame clones and leaves out a portion. Found here are under 300,000 clones, 80% to 90% of them singletons; the top ten hold about 1.5%. The material sequenced was peripheral blood. The receptors come from a middle-aged woman who had recovered from COVID-19. CDR3s include the opening cysteine and the closing phenylalanine or tryptophan. D genes are given only for firm matches. Clone sizes are given selectively: once, few, many, or a class where the clone is expanded.

D,size,J,V,CDR3,DNA
NA,NA,TRBJ1-2,TRBV5-1,CASSLLGHLLGYGYTF,TGCGCCAGCAGCCTGCTGGGGCACTTATTGGGTTATGGCTACACCTTC
NA,NA,TRBJ1-2,TRBV3-1/TRBV3-2,CASSQQTGLGGYTF,TGTGCCAGCAGCCAACAGACGGGATTGGGTGGCTACACCTTC
TRBD1,NA,TRBJ2-7,TRBV6-5,CASSYNRDSSYEQYF,TGTGCCAGCAGTTACAATAGGGACAGCTCCTACGAGCAGTACTTC
TRBD1,NA,TRBJ1-1,TRBV10-2,CASRNRGWVTEAFF,TGCGCCAGCAGGAACAGGGGGTGGGTCACTGAAGCTTTCTTT
NA,NA,TRBJ1-1,TRBV19,CASSFLVNTEAFF,TGTGCCAGTAGTTTCCTTGTGAACACTGAAGCTTTCTTT
TRBD1,NA,TRBJ2-7,TRBV23-1,CASRLRQGKHHEQYF,TGCGCCAGCAGACTGAGACAGGGGAAGCACCACGAGCAGTACTTC
NA,few,TRBJ1-4,TRBV6-8,CAPPGDRTCNEKLFF,TGTGCCCCCCCCGGCGACAGAACATGTAATGAAAAACTGTTTTTT
NA,NA,TRBJ1-2,TRBV9,CASSAWTESYGYTF,TGTGCCAGCAGCGCGTGGACAGAAAGCTATGGCTACACCTTC
NA,once,TRBJ2-5,TRBV5-1,CASSSPPMETQYF,TGCGCCAGCAGCTCCCCCCCTATGGAGACCCAGTACTTC
NA,few,TRBJ1-4,TRBV6-5,CASSPTPGRKLFF,TGTGCCAGCAGTCCGACGCCAGGTAGAAAACTGTTTTTT
TRBD1,NA,TRBJ1-3,TRBV4-3,CASSQNPGTGGNTIYF,TGCGCCAGCAGCCAAAACCCAGGGACAGGGGGCAACACCATATATTTT
NA,NA,TRBJ2-1,TRBV18,CASSPGLSVRDEQFF,TGTGCCAGCTCACCGGGACTTTCAGTTAGAGATGAGCAGTTCTTC
NA,NA,TRBJ1-1,TRBV6-6,CASTQVRGWNTEAFF,TGTGCCAGCACTCAGGTCCGGGGTTGGAACACTGAAGCTTTCTTT
NA,NA,TRBJ1-5,TRBV7-2,CASSLKQALGPQHF,TGTGCCAGCAGCTTAAAACAGGCCTTAGGGCCCCAGCATTTT
NA,once,TRBJ2-3,TRBV7-2,CASSLSGSEDTQYF,TGTGCCAGCAGCTTAAGCGGGTCAGAGGATACGCAGTATTTT
TRBD1,NA,TRBJ2-1,TRBV6-5,CASRQGANYNEQFF,TGTGCCAGCAGACAGGGGGCTAACTACAATGAGCAGTTCTTC
TRBD1,NA,TRBJ2-7,TRBV7-9,CASSLGTGRSYEQYF,TGTGCCAGCAGCTTGGGGACAGGGAGGTCCTACGAGCAGTACTTC
NA,NA,TRBJ1-1,TRBV11-3,CASTRNVGAEAFF,TGTGCCAGCACCCGAAACGTAGGGGCTGAAGCTTTCTTT
TRBD1,NA,TRBJ2-7,TRBV5-1,CASSRYSMGQGGYEQYF,TGCGCCAGCAGCCGATACTCAATGGGACAGGGGGGATACGAGCAGTACTTC
TRBD1,NA,TRBJ2-7,TRBV2,CASSLQTGRYEQYF,TGTGCCAGCAGCCTACAGACAGGGAGATACGAGCAGTACTTC
NA,NA,TRBJ2-3,TRBV12-3/TRBV12-4,CATGLSTDTQYF,TGTGCCACCGGACTTTCCACAGATACGCAGTATTTT
NA,NA,TRBJ1-1,TRBV18,CASSSREELEAFF,TGTGCCAGCTCGTCCCGGGAGGAGCTTGAAGCTTTCTTT
TRBD2,NA,TRBJ2-7,TRBV10-1,CASSEATSGRQYF,TGCGCCAGCAGTGAAGCGACTAGCGGGAGGCAGTACTTC
TRBD1,once,TRBJ2-2,TRBV4-3,CASSRGTGAYTGELFF,TGCGCCAGCAGCCGAGGGACAGGAGCCTACACCGGGGAGCTGTTTTTT
TRBD1,once,TRBJ1-2,TRBV28,CASSDSRQGTANYGYTF,TGTGCCAGCAGTGATTCGAGACAGGGCACAGCTAACTATGGCTACACCTTC
NA,NA,TRBJ2-7,TRBV6-5,CASSSESDGSYEQYF,TGTGCCAGCAGTTCCGAGAGTGATGGCTCCTACGAGCAGTACTTC
NA,NA,TRBJ1-3,TRBV5-1,CASSLLGDTGNTIYF,TGCGCCAGCAGCTTGCTGGGAGACACCGGAAACACCATATATTTT
NA,NA,TRBJ2-1,TRBV9,CASSVLAEYNEQFF,TGTGCCAGCAGCGTATTAGCGGAGTACAATGAGCAGTTCTTC
TRBD1,NA,TRBJ2-2,TRBV30,CASTGDRGHATGELFF,TGTGCCTCCACCGGGGACAGGGGTCATGCCACCGGGGAGCTGTTTTTT
NA,few,TRBJ1-6,TRBV5-1,CASSLRVRDNSPLHF,TGCGCCAGCAGCTTAAGGGTCAGGGATAATTCACCCCTCCACTTT
NA,NA,TRBJ1-2,TRBV9,CASSVGDGTYGYTF,TGTGCCAGCAGCGTGGGAGACGGGACTTATGGCTACACCTTC
TRBD2,few,TRBJ2-5,TRBV4-2,CASSRGLAGGQIQETQYF,TGTGCCAGCAGCCGGGGACTAGCGGGGGGACAAATCCAAGAGACCCAGTACTTC
TRBD1,NA,TRBJ2-1,TRBV3-1/TRBV3-2,CASSQMSGGPNEQFF,TGTGCCAGCAGCCAAATGTCAGGGGGTCCCAATGAGCAGTTCTTC
TRBD1,NA,TRBJ1-1,TRBV4-2,CASSPTGGQGRMNTEAFF,TGTGCCAGCAGCCCCACGGGAGGACAGGGCCGGATGAACACTGAAGCTTTCTTT
TRBD1,NA,TRBJ2-7,TRBV10-1,CASSERGQGDEQYF,TGCGCCAGCAGTGAGAGGGGACAGGGGGACGAGCAGTACTTC
TRBD1,NA,TRBJ1-2,TRBV5-4,CASSSTGGASTGYGYTF,TGTGCCAGCAGCTCGACAGGGGGCGCATCGACTGGCTATGGCTACACCTTC
NA,NA,TRBJ1-4,TRBV5-1,CASSFFGGGEKLFF,TGCGCCAGCAGCTTTTTCGGCGGGGGGGAAAAACTGTTTTTT
NA,NA,TRBJ2-7,TRBV6-6,CASSYGAGGLSYEQYF,TGTGCCAGCAGTTACGGTGCGGGTGGCCTCTCCTACGAGCAGTACTTC
TRBD1,NA,TRBJ2-3,TRBV5-4,CASSLGQGAGDTQYF,TGTGCCAGCAGCTTGGGACAGGGGGCAGGGGATACGCAGTATTTT
TRBD2,once,TRBJ2-3,TRBV7-2,CASSNSGGLDTQYF,TGTGCCAGCAGCAATAGCGGGGGGTTGGATACGCAGTATTTT
NA,NA,TRBJ2-1,TRBV4-2,CASSLQTPAEQFF,TGTGCCAGCAGCCTCCAGACTCCTGCCGAGCAGTTCTTC
TRBD1,NA,TRBJ2-5,TRBV11-2,CASSLGPTGLETQYF,TGTGCCAGCAGCTTAGGCCCGACAGGGTTGGAGACCCAGTACTTC